These 9 T cell receptor beta chains share one sample of origin, sequenced in a study of technical replicates of blood from a few donors. Measured with immunoSEQ multiplex PCR; TCRdb has only the in-frame clones, and not every one. Among roughly 93,000 clones, 95% were seen once, and the ten largest hold over 0.25%. Sequenced input: T cells isolated from PBMCs. These receptors came from a human donor in good health.

The chain couples TRBV6-1 to TRBJ1-2; D ambiguous. Germline V gene lookup returns CDR1 MNHNS and CDR2 SASEGT. The CDR3 is made up of 15 amino acids. Trimming pared 2 bases from V and 2 bases from J, leaving 12 bases between. This chain's CDR3 is CASSEIQWANYGYTF. DNA of the CDR3: TGTGCCAGCAGTGAAATCCAGTGGGCGAACTATGGCTACACCTTC.

This rearrangement joins TRBV28 to TRBJ1-1; D is unresolved. Germline V gene sequence: CDR1 MDHEN, CDR2 SYDVKM. Between the trimmed V and J ends, which lost 8 bases and 1 base, there was a span of 14 bases. The CDR3 sequence is 14 residues long. The CDR3 spells CASSSGLGNTEAFF. In nucleotides, the CDR3 is TGTGCCAGCTCTTCAGGATTGGGGAACACTGAAGCTTTCTTT.

The gene calls are TRBV1 and TRBJ2-3; the D segment call TRBD2 is taken from the table without a DNA check. TRBV1 is a documented pseudogene. This CDR3 is built from 20 residues. Here the CDR3 DNA reads TGCACCAGCAGCCAAGATTCTGCTTTGGCGGGAGGAACTTCCGCAGATACGCAGTATTTT. Protein sequence: CTSSQDSALAGGTSADTQYF.

The chain joins TRBV6-5 to TRBJ2-1; 11 bases map to TRBD2. This CDR3 is 15 amino acids long. The trim removed 7 bases at V and 7 bases at J, leaving 9 bases unmatched. The V gene's germline CDR1 is MNHEY and CDR2 SVGAGI. The CDR3 here is CASTQGLAASNEQFF. The CDR3 bases are TGTGCCAGCACCCAGGGACTAGCGGCCTCTAATGAGCAGTTCTTC.

The gene calls are TRBV4-1 and TRBJ1-1; D gene unclear. Per the germline V gene, CDR1 is MGHRA and CDR2 is YSYEKL. With 1 base removed from V and 1 base from J, the gap between germline ends came to 13 bases. The CDR3 loop spans 16 amino acids. CDR3 sequence (DNA): TGCGCCAGCAGCCAAGGACGGGGAGGGAGGAACACTGAAGCTTTCTTT. It codes for CASSQGRGGRNTEAFF.

The chain links TRBV28 to TRBJ1-5, with 8 bases matching TRBD1. The CDR3 sequence is 15 residues long. Germline CDR1 reads MDHEN; CDR2 reads SYDVKM. The junction had 10 bases not matched to a gene; V was cut back by 5 bases and J by 7 bases. The CDR3 here is CASSLGTGGKQPQHF. The DNA of the CDR3 is TGTGCCAGCAGTCTGGGGACAGGAGGGAAACAGCCCCAGCATTTT.

The V gene is TRBV5-1, the J gene TRBJ2-7, with TRBD2 matching 7 bases. Trimming at V came to 0 bases and at J to 3 bases, leaving 6 bases not matched to a gene. Germline V gene sequence: CDR1 SGHRS, CDR2 YFSETQ. The CDR3 has 15 amino acids. CDR3 coding DNA: TGCGCCAGCAGCTTGGCCACGGGAGGCTACTACGAGCAGTACTTC. Its translation: CASSLATGGYYEQYF.

J is TRBJ1-5 and V is TRBV7-6; 10 bases fit TRBD1. J was trimmed by 1 base and V by 5 bases; bases with no gene match: 11. Germline loops: CDR1 SGHVS, CDR2 FNYEAQ. CDR3 length equals 18 residues. CDR3 region: CASSPQSRQGASNQPQHF. The CDR3 nucleotides read TGTGCCAGCAGCCCCCAATCACGACAGGGGGCAAGCAATCAGCCCCAGCATTTT. Together with reference TRBV7-6 and TRBJ1-5, the CDR3 gives the full variable domain: GAGVSQSPRYKVTKRGQDVALRCDPISGHVSLYWYRQALGQGPEFLTYFNYEAQQDKSGLPNDRFSAERPEGSISTLTIQRTEQRDSAMYRCASSPQSRQGASNQPQHFGDGTRLSIL.

This rearrangement joins TRBV7-3 to TRBJ1-1, with 7 positions matching TRBD1. This CDR3 is built from 16 residues. J lost 3 bases, V lost 4 bases, and 11 bases had no gene match. CDR1 is SGHTA, CDR2 FQGTGA, per germline. CDR3 DNA sequence: TGTGCCAGCAGCTCAAATCCCGGGACAGTTTACACTGAAGCTTTCTTT. Its protein product is CASSSNPGTVYTEAFF. Combining the CDR3 with reference TRBV7-3 and TRBJ1-1 gives the whole variable domain GAGVSQTPSNKVTEKGKYVELRCDPISGHTALYWYRQSLGQGPEFLIYFQGTGAADDSGLPNDRFFAVRPEGSVSTLKIQRTERGDSAVYLCASSSNPGTVYTEAFFGQGTRLTVV.